This T cell receptor (beta chain) was identified in a study of CD8 T cells in ankylosing spondylitis. Overall study results and limits: Certain motif variants had earlier appeared in reactive arthritis synovial fluid and blood. What appeared characteristic of ankylosing spondylitis blood was a TCR beta motif of fewer than ten highly homologous variants.

A note on this clonotype: Its antigen is not known.

A single record per CDR3 protein comes from TCRdb applying MiXCR to the 5' RACE reads. The sample records a few hundred thousand distinct CDR3 sequences, under 20% being singletons. This clonotype was sampled from a male donor with ankylosing spondylitis. Input material: blood, either unsorted or a sorted T cell fraction (not recorded which).

The CDR3 bases are TGTGCCAGCAGCTTCAGGGGGCGCGAGGACGAGCAGTACTTC. As protein: CASSFRGREDEQYF. The chain has TRBV5-5 and TRBJ2-7; 8 bases align to TRBD1. V was pared by 2 bases and J by 5 bases, with 6 bases of the junction left unmatched. The CDR3 has 14 amino acids. Germline V gene data show CDR1 as SGHKS and CDR2 as YYEKEE (reference sequence).